The next 29 T cell receptor beta chains were all read from a single sample in a study of Tregs in tolerant kidney transplant recipients. These TCRs are of unknown antigen specificity. This table comes from immunoSEQ multiplex PCR, and its TCRdb copy is limited to in-frame clones, with some not included. The repertoire includes 16,000 or so clones, about 57% of them detected once, and 3.2% sits in the top ten. Specimen: Tregs from blood cultured with allogeneic cells. Source of these receptors: a human donor in good health.

J is TRBJ1-2 and V is TRBV27; 8 nucleotides align to TRBD1. CDR1 is MNHEY and CDR2 is SMNVEV in the germline V gene (reference sequence). Germline trimming cut 6 bases from V and 5 bases from J; bases unmatched to any gene: 5. The CDR3 covers 13 residues. The CDR3 loop is CASSRQGNYGYTF. For the CDR3, the DNA is TGTGCCAGCAGCAGACAGGGGAATTATGGCTACACCTTC.

The V and J genes are TRBV11-1 and TRBJ2-5; D unclear. This CDR3 comprises 14 residues. CDR1 and CDR2 (germline): SGHAT, FQDESV (reference sequence). Trimming left V 5 bases short and J 0 bases short, with 10 bases between. This CDR3 reads CASSPYIYQETQYF. Written as DNA, the CDR3 is TGTGCCAGCAGCCCCTATATCTACCAAGAGACCCAGTACTTC.

This clone turned up a few times. This chain joins TRBV2 and TRBJ2-3; tentative D call: TRBD2 (7 bases). CDR1 is SNHLY, CDR2 FYNNEI, per germline. Trimming removed 3 bases at V and 2 bases at J, with 12 bases between. The CDR3 runs to 15 residues. CDR3 sequence reads: CASSEGGPTTDTQYF. The CDR3 DNA follows: TGTGCCAGCAGTGAGGGGGGGCCCACCACAGATACGCAGTATTTT.

Sample share makes this clone medium-sized (0.01 to 0.1%). The chain has TRBV6-5 and TRBJ1-1; a possible D gene is TRBD1 (6 bases). The germline V gene has CDR1 MNHEY and CDR2 SVGAGI. The CDR3 consists of 12 residues. V gave up 6 bases and J gave up 7 bases, with 12 bases separating them. CDR3 coding DNA: TGTGCCAGCAGCCGGGGGGGCTTTGAAGCTTTCTTT. Protein sequence: CASSRGGFEAFF.

This chain uses TRBV18 with TRBJ1-3; TRBD1 might be the D (6 bases). In germline, CDR1 is KGHSH, CDR2 LQKENI. The CDR3 extends over 15 amino acids. The V and J ends lost 2 bases and 1 base respectively, with 9 bases between them. DNA of the CDR3: TGTGCCAGCTCACCAAGGGACATGTCTGGAAACACCATATATTTT. This gives the protein CASSPRDMSGNTIYF.

The CDR3 DNA reads TGCGCCAGCAGCTCCCGACTAGCCACCTCCTACGAGCAGTACTTC. Protein product: CASSSRLATSYEQYF. The V and J genes are TRBV5-1 and TRBJ2-7; 7 bases match TRBD2. Per the germline V gene, CDR1 is SGHRS and CDR2 is YFSETQ. This CDR3 is 15 amino acids long. V gave up 3 bases and J gave up 0 bases; unmatched junction bases: 6. The variable domain in full, with the rest retrieved from reference TRBV5-1 and TRBJ2-7, is KAGVTQTPRYLIKTRGQQVTLSCSPISGHRSVSWYQQTPGQGLQFLFEYFSETQRNKGNFPGRFSGRQFSNSRSEMNVSTLELGDSALYLCASSSRLATSYEQYFGPGTRLTVT.

V is TRBV15 and J is TRBJ2-1; 9 nucleotides align to TRBD1. Germline CDR1 and CDR2: LNHNV and YYDKDF (reference sequence). CDR3 length: 15 amino acids. The V segment lost 3 bases and the J segment 8 bases; nucleotides outside the gene matches: 8. The CDR3 nucleotides read TGTGCCACCAGCAGGGGTGACAGGGGGATCGATGAGCAGTTCTTC. Its translation is CATSRGDRGIDEQFF.

V usage is TRBV2 and J usage is TRBJ1-1; possibly TRBD1 for D (6 bases). Trimming left V 5 bases short and J 0 bases short, with 13 bases between. Germline V gives CDR1 SNHLY, CDR2 FYNNEI. The CDR3 runs 15 residues. CDR3 sequence reads: CASSSWTAMNTEAFF. The DNA of the CDR3 is TGTGCCAGCAGTTCTTGGACAGCGATGAACACTGAAGCTTTCTTT.

V and J are TRBV21-1 and TRBJ2-3; the table's D call, TRBD1, has no DNA check behind it. TRBV21-1 has pseudogene status. CDR3 size: 17 residues. DNA of the CDR3: TGTGCCAGCAGCAATCACCTGGGCAGGGGCAGGACAGATACGCAGTATTTT. Encoded protein: CASSNHLGRGRTDTQYF.

The V call is TRBV30, the J call TRBJ2-4; D perhaps matches TRBD2 (6 bases). In germline, CDR1 is GTSNPN, CDR2 SVGIG (reference sequence). The CDR3 has 10 residues. V gave up 6 bases and J gave up 10 bases, with 10 bases separating them. The CDR3: CACGGRIQYF. CDR3 coding DNA: TGTGCCTGCGGAGGGAGGATTCAGTACTTC.

This chain uses TRBV7-9 with TRBJ2-3, with D hard to call. CDR3 length: 14 residues. V lost 4 bases, J lost 0 bases, and 8 bases lay in between. The germline V gene encodes CDR1 SEHNR and CDR2 FQNEAQ (reference sequence). CDR3 coding DNA: TGTGCCAGCAGCTCGTCAACAAGCACAGATACGCAGTATTTT. It is translated as CASSSSTSTDTQYF.

V is TRBV19 and J is TRBJ1-1, with D perhaps matching TRBD1 (5 bases). Germline values: CDR1 LNHDA, CDR2 SQIVND (reference sequence). The CDR3 is 15 residues long. Trimming cost V 6 bases and J 0 bases, with 14 bases left between them. The CDR3, as DNA: TGTGCCAGTAGAAGTCGGGGGTCCATGAACACTGAAGCTTTCTTT. Translating it yields CASRSRGSMNTEAFF.

The chain is built from TRBV6-5 and TRBJ2-7; TRBD2 matches 7 bases. Germline V gene data show CDR1 as MNHEY and CDR2 as SVGAGI. CDR3 length: 15 residues. The ends lost 9 bases at V and 5 bases at J; junction bases unmatched: 16. CDR3 sequence: CASGRGRVLLHEQYF. The CDR3, as DNA: TGTGCCAGTGGGAGGGGCAGGGTTCTTCTCCACGAGCAGTACTTC.

V and J are TRBV5-1 and TRBJ2-7; D might be TRBD2 (5 bases). The ends were cut back, 3 bases at V and 7 bases at J, with 8 bases in the middle. In germline, CDR1 is SGHRS, CDR2 YFSETQ. The CDR3 covers 11 residues. CDR3 loop: CASSSTGEQYF. In DNA form, the CDR3 reads TGCGCCAGCAGCTCCACGGGGGAGCAGTACTTC.

The genes are TRBV5-6 and TRBJ1-2, with a tentative D call TRBD1 (5 bases). The CDR3 is 13 amino acids. Per the germline V gene, CDR1 is SGHDT and CDR2 is YYEEEE. The germline V and J ends were trimmed by 4 bases and 6 bases, with 13 bases remaining between them. CDR3 loop: CASSPGRGDGYTF. DNA for the CDR3: TGTGCCAGCAGCCCCGGACGGGGGGATGGCTACACCTTC.

V and J are TRBV6-5 and TRBJ1-5, with D tentatively TRBD1 (5 bases). The V and J ends lost 2 bases and 3 bases respectively, with 8 bases between them. From germline, CDR1 is MNHEY and CDR2 SVGAGI. CDR3 length equals 14 residues. The chain's CDR3 is CASSYGRVNQPQHF. DNA of the CDR3: TGTGCCAGCAGTTACGGCAGGGTCAATCAGCCCCAGCATTTT.

The chain employs TRBV5-1 and TRBJ2-1, with 12 positions matching TRBD2. Germline assignment: CDR1 SGHRS and CDR2 YFSETQ. With V trimmed by 0 bases and J by 6 bases, 7 bases remained unmatched. The CDR3 runs to 17 residues. CDR3 in DNA: TGCGCCAGCAGCTTGGCCTACACTAGCGGGAGGTTCAATGAGCAGTTCTTC. Translating gives CASSLAYTSGRFNEQFF.

The V and J genes are TRBV29-1 and TRBJ2-1; the match to TRBD2 covers 12 bases. V dropped 0 bases and J dropped 9; count of bases not matched to a gene: 3. The CDR3 has 14 residues. The V gene's germline CDR1 is SQVTM and CDR2 ANQGSEA. CDR3: CSVEDRLAGVEQFF. CDR3 bases: TGCAGCGTTGAAGATCGACTAGCGGGGGTTGAGCAGTTCTTC.

In regard to this clone: Other DNA sequences from this sample encode an identical CDR3 as well. The CDR3 coding sequence is TGTGCCAGCAGCGTAGCGGGAGTCACCGGGGAGCTGTTTTTT. It codes for CASSVAGVTGELFF. The chain is built from TRBV9 and TRBJ2-2, with D tentatively TRBD2 (6 bases). Germline V lookup: CDR1 SGDLS, CDR2 YYNGEE. Trimming took 0 bases from V and 4 from J, leaving 7 bases between them. The CDR3 contains 14 residues.

The V call is TRBV6-5, the J call TRBJ1-1, with D maybe TRBD1 (6 bases). There are 11 residues in the CDR3. The V and J ends lost 6 bases and 6 bases respectively, with 8 bases between them. The germline CDR1 and CDR2 sequences are MNHEY and SVGAGI. CDR3 DNA sequence: TGTGCCAGCAGGAGGGGGTCTGAAGCTTTCTTT. Encoded protein: CASRRGSEAFF.

The sample holds a few counts of this clone. The chain combines TRBV6-5 with TRBJ1-5; D call uncertain. CDR1 and CDR2 (germline): MNHEY, SVGAGI. Trimming took off 6 bases at V and 2 bases at J, with 11 bases between the two ends. This CDR3 region has 14 residues. DNA for the CDR3: TGTGCCAGCAGCCCAGTTCGACGCAATCAGCCCCAGCATTTT. Translated: CASSPVRRNQPQHF.

This sequence joins TRBV19 and TRBJ1-3; no firm D call. V was pared by 7 bases and J by 0 bases, with 13 bases between. This CDR3 comprises 15 residues. Looked up from germline, CDR1 is LNHDA and CDR2 is SQIVND (reference sequence). The CDR3 coding sequence is TGTGCCAGTACCTACGTACAAGGCTCTGGAAACACCATATATTTT. It translates to CASTYVQGSGNTIYF.

This clone was seen just once. The V and J genes are TRBV19 and TRBJ1-1, with 11 bases fitting TRBD1. Per germline, CDR1 LNHDA and CDR2 SQIVND (reference sequence). This CDR3 spans 14 amino acids. The V gene end was trimmed by 7 bases and the J gene end by 5 bases; junction bases not matched to a gene: 6. This chain's CDR3 is CASMDRGQFTEAFF. The CDR3 DNA is TGTGCCAGTATGGACAGGGGGCAATTTACTGAAGCTTTCTTT.

The chain uses TRBV9 and TRBJ2-1, with TRBD1 matching 8 bases. CDR1 and CDR2 (germline): SGDLS, YYNGEE. Trimming took 6 bases from V and 0 from J; bases not matched to a gene: 5. CDR3 size: 15 residues. CDR3 bases: TGTGCCAGCACAAACCAGGGGGCCTCCTACAATGAGCAGTTCTTC. Amino acid sequence: CASTNQGASYNEQFF.

The chain couples TRBV29-1 to TRBJ2-7, with 8 nucleotides matching TRBD1. V shed 4 bases and J 4 bases; nucleotides not matched to a gene: 9. Per germline, CDR1 SQVTM and CDR2 ANQGSEA. CDR3 length: 14 amino acids. CDR3 loop: CSVAPRQGAYEQYF. DNA of the CDR3: TGCAGCGTTGCCCCCAGGCAGGGGGCATACGAGCAGTACTTC.

This clone was detected a few times. CDR3: CASRKTGRPYEQYF. The CDR3, as DNA: TGTGCCAGCAGGAAGACAGGCAGGCCGTACGAGCAGTACTTC. V usage is TRBV27 and J usage is TRBJ2-7; D may be TRBD1 (6 bases). The CDR3 runs to 14 residues. Germline CDR1 MNHEY, CDR2 SMNVEV (reference sequence). V was pared by 6 bases and J by 4 bases, with 16 bases between.

This clone was counted between two and nine times. The chain couples TRBV7-2 to TRBJ2-5, with D perhaps TRBD2 (6 bases). Germline V gene sequence: CDR1 SGHTA, CDR2 FQGNSA. This CDR3 spans 16 amino acids. Deletions cut 1 base from V and 4 bases from J, with 16 bases between. The CDR3 nucleotides read TGTGCCAGCAGCTTAGGTATTACCCCGCGGGGAGAGACCCAGTACTTC. Amino acids: CASSLGITPRGETQYF. Combining the CDR3 with reference TRBV7-2 and TRBJ2-5 gives the whole variable domain GAGVSQSPSNKVTEKGKDVELRCDPISGHTALYWYRQSLGQGLEFLIYFQGNSAPDKSGLPSDRFSAERTGGSVSTLTIQRTQQEDSAVYLCASSLGITPRGETQYFGPGTRLLVL.

By share, this clone ranks as medium-sized. V and J are TRBV18 and TRBJ1-6, with TRBD1 matching 9 bases. In germline, CDR1 is KGHSH, CDR2 LQKENI. The CDR3 totals 14 residues. V lost 3 bases to trimming and J lost 6 bases; unmatched junction nucleotides: 0. DNA of the CDR3: TGTGCCAGCTCACCGGACAGGGGTAATTCACCCCTCCACTTT. Translated: CASSPDRGNSPLHF. The full variable domain, in which reference TRBV18 and TRBJ1-6 provide the parts outside the CDR3, is NAGVMQNPRHLVRRRGQEARLRCSPMKGHSHVYWYRQLPEEGLKFMVYLQKENIIDESGMPKERFSAEFPKEGPSILRIQQVVRGDSAAYFCASSPDRGNSPLHFGNGTRLTVT.

J is TRBJ2-5 and V is TRBV4-1; TRBD1 or TRBD2 may be the D gene (7 bases each). The CDR3 length is 16 residues. V lost 0 bases to trimming and J lost 5 bases, with 16 bases between them. Germline V gene sequence: CDR1 MGHRA, CDR2 YSYEKL. CDR3 nucleotide sequence: TGCGCCAGCAGCCAAGATTCTCCAGGGGGGGGTGAGACCCAGTACTTC. It translates to CASSQDSPGGGETQYF.